A single sample gave rise to the 3 T cell receptor beta chains below, sequenced in a study of blood T cell repertoires in COVID-19. TCRdb's copy holds only in-frame clones and misses some; the assay was immunoSEQ multiplex PCR. The profile shows 50,000 to 80,000 clones, around three quarters of them singletons. The sequenced sample was peripheral blood. Receptor source: a human donor in a cohort sampled during active COVID-19.

The chain couples TRBV6-5 to TRBJ1-2, with 8 bases matching TRBD1. CDR3 length equals 14 residues. The germline CDR1 and CDR2 sequences are MNHEY and SVGAGI. The trim removed 6 bases at V and 2 bases at J, leaving 5 bases unmatched. The CDR3: CASRTGTGNYGYTF. CDR3 coding DNA: TGTGCCAGCAGGACCGGGACAGGCAACTATGGCTACACCTTC.

This clone was recorded once. CDR3 sequence (DNA): TGCGCCAGCAGCTTGGAGGGCGGGGGGGCGTCTACGCAGTATTTT. Translated: CASSLEGGGASTQYF. The genes are TRBV5-1 and TRBJ2-3, with 9 bases aligning to TRBD2. Per germline, CDR1 SGHRS and CDR2 YFSETQ. V gave up 0 bases and J gave up 8 bases; unmatched junction bases: 7. This CDR3 has 15 residues.

The chain combines TRBV19 with TRBJ1-2; no reliable D call. CDR1 and CDR2 from the germline V gene are LNHDA and SQIVND (reference sequence). The V end was cut by 6 bases, the J end by 7 bases, with 15 bases between. The CDR3 length is 13 residues. CDR3 bases: TGTGCCAGTAGCGCCCCCACTATGGGTGGCTACACCTTC. Its translation is CASSAPTMGGYTF.